The source of this TCR beta chain is a study of regulatory T cells in long-lasting Graves disease. This sample's time point: newly diagnosed GD, antithyroid drugs for less than 3 months. PBMC RNA served as the TCR library source. In its sample, this clonotype was seen many times. This CDR3 contains 16 residues. Per germline, CDR1 SGHRS and CDR2 YFSETQ. After removal of 3 bases from V and 7 bases from J, the junction contained 15 bases not matched to a gene. Relying on iRepertoire HTBI primers and Arm-PCR of CDR3 regions, the team built TCR beta libraries. TCRdb re-called the multiplex PCR reads through MiXCR, storing one row per CDR3 protein. The sample carries 530,000 or so distinct CDR3 sequences, approximately 13% recorded once. The data were also submitted as part of a second study, on T cells in Graves' hyperthyroidism and ophthalmopathy.

This clonotype was obtained from a man aged 25-45 years with Graves disease. The starting material was peripheral blood mononuclear cells (PBMCs), obtained at new diagnosis, from a patient treated with antithyroid drugs. This chain uses TRBV5-1 with TRBJ2-7, with 8 bases lining up with TRBD1. CDR3 protein: CASSWGTGGSTREQYF. CDR3 sequence (DNA): TGCGCCAGCAGCTGGGGGACAGGAGGCTCAACGAGGGAGCAGTACTTC.